A selection of T cell receptor beta chains follows, all from one sample in a study of blood T cell repertoires in COVID-19. Assay used: immunoSEQ multiplex PCR; TCRdb lists only in-frame clones, some missing. The profile shows some 200,000 clones, under 90% of them singletons. The sample consisted of peripheral blood. The receptors derive from a man aged 25-45 years with active or convalescent COVID-19. Each CDR3 is given without its conserved first and last residue. Clone size is stated in some rows and not others, as once, few, many or a class when expanded.

-,TRBV5-1,11,ASSFQGANVLT
-,TRBV4-3,14,ASSQDNFGAGYEQY
-,TRBV19,18,ASSIGTQGTSGGSTDTQY
-,TRBV5-1,13,ASSWTGGTLYEQY
-,TRBV19,14,ASRPTGRATNEKLF
-,TRBV27,10,ASRAGNTEAF
-,TRBV11-2,11,ASSSPGNSPLH
-,TRBV30,13,AWSPSPEGAGELF
once,TRBV19,14,ASSIGYLSNTGELF
-,TRBV3-1/TRBV3-2,16,ASSQDRVVAGMGTEAF
-,TRBV6-5,12,ASIQQGGENIQY
-,TRBV4-3,12,ASSQTAKGSPLH
-,TRBV21-1,14,ASSKGTGGRYNEQF
-,TRBV6-5,13,ASSPARANTGELF
-,TRBV5-1,13,ASSPAGQQKETQY
-,TRBV27,15,ASSFNGEDRANYGYT
-,TRBV5-1,13,ASSLDAGSYNEQF
-,TRBV6-6,12,ASSRTGVDQPQH
-,TRBV19,13,ASSITGSGNQPQH
once,TRBV24-1,12,ATSDSPSNQPQH